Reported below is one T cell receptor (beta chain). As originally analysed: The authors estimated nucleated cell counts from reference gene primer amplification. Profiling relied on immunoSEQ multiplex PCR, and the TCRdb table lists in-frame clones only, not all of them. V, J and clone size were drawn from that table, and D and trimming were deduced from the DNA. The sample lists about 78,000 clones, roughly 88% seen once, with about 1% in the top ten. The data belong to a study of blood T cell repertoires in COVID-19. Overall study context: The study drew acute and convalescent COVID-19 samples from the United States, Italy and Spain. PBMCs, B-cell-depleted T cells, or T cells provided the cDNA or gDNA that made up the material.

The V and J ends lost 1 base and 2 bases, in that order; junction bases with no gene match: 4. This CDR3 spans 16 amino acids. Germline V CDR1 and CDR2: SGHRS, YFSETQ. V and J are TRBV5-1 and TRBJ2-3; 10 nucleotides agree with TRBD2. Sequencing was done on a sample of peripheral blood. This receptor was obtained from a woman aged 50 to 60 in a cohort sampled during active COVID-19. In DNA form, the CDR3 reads TGCGCCAGCAGCTTGAGTCTAGCGGGAGTCACAGATACGCAGTATTTT. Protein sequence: CASSLSLAGVTDTQYF.